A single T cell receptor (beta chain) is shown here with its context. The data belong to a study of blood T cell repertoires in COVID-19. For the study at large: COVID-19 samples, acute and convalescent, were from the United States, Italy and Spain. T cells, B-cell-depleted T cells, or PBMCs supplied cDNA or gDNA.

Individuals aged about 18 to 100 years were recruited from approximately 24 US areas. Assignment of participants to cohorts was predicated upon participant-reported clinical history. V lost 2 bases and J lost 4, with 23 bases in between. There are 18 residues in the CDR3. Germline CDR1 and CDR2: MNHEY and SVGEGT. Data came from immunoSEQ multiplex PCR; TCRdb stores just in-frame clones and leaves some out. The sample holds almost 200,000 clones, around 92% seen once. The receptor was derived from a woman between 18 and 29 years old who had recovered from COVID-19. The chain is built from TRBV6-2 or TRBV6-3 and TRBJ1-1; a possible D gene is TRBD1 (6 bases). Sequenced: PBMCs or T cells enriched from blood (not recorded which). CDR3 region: CASSYNRELDFVSTEAFF. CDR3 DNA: TGTGCCAGCAGTTACAACAGGGAGTTGGATTTCGTCAGCACTGAAGCTTTCTTT.